The 9 T cell receptor beta chains presented below share a single source sample, sequenced in a study of blood T cells in healthy people across ages. The use of a sample-barcoded 5' primer and a J-beta primer mix characterized a second PCR of roughly 7 to 11 cycles. In TCRdb, the 5' RACE reads were re-called with MiXCR into one record per CDR3 protein. The data show around 1,000,000 distinct CDR3 sequences, 20% to 25% seen once. This sample was shared with a second study, whose subject was T cells of mothers and their children.

Specimen: blood. The receptors were gathered from a girl aged 2 to 10 in good health.

The rearrangement uses TRBV10-3 and TRBJ1-4; TRBD1 agrees at 8 bases. V was pared by 7 bases and J by 8 bases, with 9 bases of the junction left unmatched. Germline V lookup: CDR1 ENHRY, CDR2 SYGVKD. The CDR3 covers 14 residues. DNA of the CDR3: TGTGCCATCAAGAGTACAGGGGGAAACGAAAAACTGTTTTTT. Translating gives CAIKSTGGNEKLFF.

This clonotype showed up just a few times. The chain links TRBV3-1 to TRBJ1-2; D unclear. Germline CDR1 is LGHDT and CDR2 is YNNKEL (reference sequence). The CDR3 consists of 16 residues. The ends were cut back, 3 bases at V and 2 bases at J, with 16 bases in the middle. The DNA for the CDR3 is TGTGCCAGCAGCCATTGGTCGGGAGGTCCCAACTATGGCTACACCTTC. It yields the protein CASSHWSGGPNYGYTF. The full variable domain, its missing parts supplied by reference TRBV3-1 and TRBJ1-2, is DTAVSQTPKYLVTQMGNDKSIKCEQNLGHDTMYWYKQDSKKFLKIMFSYNNKELIINETVPNRFSPKSPDKAHLNLHINSLELGDSAVYFCASSHWSGGPNYGYTFGSGTRLTVV.

This chain joins TRBV29-1 and TRBJ1-2; TRBD1 agrees at 8 bases. The CDR3 extends over 13 amino acids. V dropped 3 bases and J dropped 7; count of bases not matched to a gene: 7. Germline V CDR1 and CDR2: SQVTM, ANQGSEA. This chain's CDR3 is CSVEGQEGSGYTF. CDR3 in DNA: TGCAGCGTTGAGGGACAGGAGGGGTCTGGCTACACCTTC. The full variable domain, with the rest looked up from reference TRBV29-1 and TRBJ1-2, is SAVISQKPSRDICQRGTSLTIQCQVDSQVTMMFWYRQQPGQSLTLIATANQGSEATYESGFVIDKFPISRPNLTFSTLTVSNMSPEDSSIYLCSVEGQEGSGYTFGSGTRLTVV.

This clonotype was seen more than once but under ten times. This chain connects TRBV10-3 to TRBJ1-2; 10 bases fit TRBD1. This CDR3 has 14 residues. V trimming: 6 bases; J trimming: 3 bases; junction bases outside the gene matches: 4. Germline V CDR1 and CDR2: ENHRY, SYGVKD. CDR3: CAISAGTGDYGYTF. CDR3 DNA sequence: TGTGCCATCAGCGCCGGGACAGGGGACTATGGCTACACCTTC.

This clonotype was seen only once. The chain recombines TRBV5-6 with TRBJ1-2; no firm D call. V lost 0 bases, J lost 4 bases, and 10 bases lay in between. There are 14 residues in the CDR3. The V gene's germline CDR1 is SGHDT and CDR2 YYEEEE. CDR3 sequence (DNA): TGTGCCAGCAGCTTGGGAAGAGATCCCTATGGCTACACCTTC. Amino acid sequence: CASSLGRDPYGYTF. The complete variable domain, with remaining parts taken from reference TRBV5-6 and TRBJ1-2, reads DAGVTQSPTHLIKTRGQQVTLRCSPKSGHDTVSWYQQALGQGPQFIFQYYEEEERQRGNFPDRFSGHQFPNYSSELNVNALLLGDSALYLCASSLGRDPYGYTFGSGTRLTVV.

This clonotype turned up a few times. The J gene is TRBJ2-1, the V gene TRBV6-5; TRBD2 matches 9 bases. The CDR3 sequence is 15 residues long. V lost 6 bases to trimming and J lost 6 bases; unmatched junction nucleotides: 9. Germline V CDR1 and CDR2: MNHEY, SVGAGI. The CDR3 loop is CASSRLAGEGNEQFF. Written as DNA, the CDR3 is TGTGCCAGCAGCCGGTTAGCGGGGGAGGGCAATGAGCAGTTCTTC.

The chain carries TRBV20-1 and TRBJ2-7; 9 bases are a match to TRBD1. The V segment lost 0 bases and the J segment 7 bases; nucleotides outside the gene matches: 7. CDR3 size: 14 residues. CDR1 DFQATT and CDR2 SNEGSKA come from the germline V gene (reference sequence). The CDR3 reads CSARDQGTGWEQYF. The CDR3 nucleotides read TGCAGTGCTAGAGATCAGGGGACAGGGTGGGAGCAGTACTTC.

At least ten counts were recorded for this clonotype. V is TRBV7-2 and J is TRBJ1-4; TRBD1 matches 8 bases. This CDR3 has 16 amino acids. V gave up 5 bases and J gave up 8 bases; unmatched junction bases: 13. The germline gives CDR1 SGHTA, CDR2 FQGNSA. The CDR3 nucleotides are TGTGCCAGCAGCCTGCCAGGACAGGGCCCAGGGGAAAAACTGTTTTTT. Its protein is CASSLPGQGPGEKLFF.

This clonotype has a handful of counts. V and J are TRBV11-2 and TRBJ2-5; 7 nucleotides agree with TRBD2. The CDR3 contains 12 residues. Trimming cost V 9 bases and J 3 bases; bases outside gene matches: 4. From germline, CDR1 is SGHAT and CDR2 FQNNGV. This chain's CDR3 is CASWGGEETQYF. CDR3 DNA: TGTGCCAGTTGGGGGGGAGAAGAGACCCAGTACTTC.